Each of the 19 T cell receptor beta chains below was sequenced from the same sample in a study of cytomegalovirus exposure and HLA in healthy donors. With 60 Vbeta and 13 Jbeta primers, the PCR was carried out. Measured with immunoSEQ multiplex PCR; TCRdb has only the in-frame clones, and not every one. The table records 150,000 to 200,000 clones, approximately 73% of them present only once. The sample was PBMCs. All receptors derive from a man aged 30 to 45 in good health and CMV-seropositive.

The chain has TRBV7-9 and TRBJ2-7; D is possibly TRBD2 (5 bases). The CDR3 has 14 residues. The germline V and J ends were trimmed by 5 bases and 7 bases, with 18 bases remaining between them. The germline gives CDR1 SEHNR, CDR2 FQNEAQ (reference sequence). The CDR3 DNA sequence: TGTGCCAGCAGCCCCGATGGCCCCCGCGGGGAGCAGTACTTC. Translation gives CASSPDGPRGEQYF.

The gene calls are TRBV28 and TRBJ1-1, with D unresolved. This CDR3 spans 14 amino acids. Trimming left V 6 bases short and J 3 bases short, with 14 bases between. The germline V gene has CDR1 MDHEN and CDR2 SYDVKM. CDR3 DNA: TGTGCCAGCAGCCCAAGCGGTGAGTACACTGAAGCTTTCTTT. It translates to CASSPSGEYTEAFF. Based on the CDR3 plus reference TRBV28 and TRBJ1-1, the full variable domain is DVKVTQSSRYLVKRTGEKVFLECVQDMDHENMFWYRQDPGLGLRLIYFSYDVKMKEKGDIPEGYSVSREKKERFSLILESASTNQTSMYLCASSPSGEYTEAFFGQGTRLTVV.

CDR3 nucleotides: TGTGCCAGCAGCCAAGTCGCGACAGGGGTTACTGAAGCTTTCTTT. Encoded protein: CASSQVATGVTEAFF. V gene TRBV14 combines with J gene TRBJ1-1; the match to TRBD1 covers 8 bases. Germline V CDR1 and CDR2: SGHDN, FVKESK. Trimming at V came to 1 base and at J to 5 bases, leaving 6 bases not matched to a gene. The CDR3 runs 15 residues.

This chain connects TRBV5-1 to TRBJ2-3; 7 bases are a match to TRBD2. V was clipped by 0 bases and J by 7 bases; unmatched bases: 2. There are 13 residues in the CDR3. CDR1 and CDR2 (germline): SGHRS, YFSETQ. The DNA for the CDR3 is TGCGCCAGCAGCTTGGGGGGGGGAAATACGCAGTATTTT. Translation gives CASSLGGGNTQYF.

The CDR3 DNA is TGTGCCACCAGCAGAGCGAATGAGCAGTTCTTC. Translated, it gives CATSRANEQFF. V usage is TRBV15 and J usage is TRBJ2-1, with D uncertain. The CDR3 is made up of 11 amino acids. Germline V lookup: CDR1 LNHNV, CDR2 YYDKDF (reference sequence). Trimming removed 1 base at V and 7 bases at J, with 2 bases between.

The genes are TRBV27 and TRBJ1-1; 7 bases line up with TRBD1. There are 13 residues in the CDR3. V lost 2 bases, J lost 5 bases, and 2 bases stayed unmatched. Germline lookup yields CDR1 MNHEY and CDR2 SMNVEV (reference sequence). The CDR3 is CASSLPGGTEAFF. CDR3 coding DNA: TGTGCCAGCAGTTTACCAGGGGGGACTGAAGCTTTCTTT.

V usage is TRBV19 and J usage is TRBJ2-5; the match to TRBD1 covers 8 bases. CDR3 length: 15 amino acids. CDR1 and CDR2 from the germline V gene are LNHDA and SQIVND (reference sequence). V lost 7 bases, J lost 3 bases, and 10 bases stayed unmatched. The CDR3 region has the DNA TGTGCCAGTACCAATGGTGGACAGGGAGAAGAGACCCAGTACTTC. Protein sequence: CASTNGGQGEETQYF.

V is TRBV7-9 and J is TRBJ2-1; TRBD1 might be the D (6 bases). There are 16 residues in the CDR3. Trimming pared 1 base from V and 6 bases from J, leaving 16 bases between. Germline CDR1 SEHNR, CDR2 FQNEAQ (reference sequence). The DNA for the CDR3 is TGTGCCAGCAGCTTAGTGACAGGCGGAGGATTCAATGAGCAGTTCTTC. Translating it yields CASSLVTGGGFNEQFF.

The V call is TRBV5-5, the J call TRBJ1-2; D gene ambiguous. The CDR3 spans 13 residues. Trimming left V 0 bases short and J 8 bases short, with 11 bases between. Germline CDR1 is SGHKS and CDR2 is YYEKEE (reference sequence). CDR3 sequence: CASSLGTLLGYTF. In DNA, the CDR3 is TGTGCCAGCAGCTTGGGAACTTTGTTGGGCTACACCTTC.

This clone came up a few times. The V and J genes are TRBV18 and TRBJ1-5, with 7 positions matching TRBD1. Germline-derived CDR1 and CDR2 are KGHSH and LQKENI. The CDR3 has 14 amino acids. V lost 3 bases to trimming and J lost 6 bases; unmatched junction nucleotides: 5. The CDR3 DNA follows: TGTGCCAGCTCACCCGACAGGGTGAGTCAGCCCCAGCATTTT. It codes for CASSPDRVSQPQHF.

V is TRBV7-2 and J is TRBJ2-1; 11 positions match TRBD1. The V gene's germline CDR1 is SGHTA and CDR2 FQGNSA. This CDR3 spans 16 amino acids. The V and J ends lost 1 base and 7 bases, in that order; junction bases with no gene match: 6. The CDR3 region has the DNA TGTGCCAGCAGCTTAGATCGGGACAGGGGGAGGAATGAGCAGTTCTTC. This codes for CASSLDRDRGRNEQFF.

This clone has more than one count but fewer than ten. The chain has TRBV7-3 and TRBJ1-5; the D gene is possibly TRBD1 (5 bases). The germline V and J ends were trimmed by 7 bases and 4 bases, with 11 bases remaining between them. The CDR3 length is 13 residues. The germline V gene encodes CDR1 SGHTA and CDR2 FQGTGA. CDR3 region: CASTSGDNQPQHF. The DNA of the CDR3 is TGTGCCAGCACGTCGGGGGATAATCAGCCCCAGCATTTT.

This chain connects TRBV18 to TRBJ1-5, with D uncertain. The CDR3 length is 16 residues. Germline CDR1 KGHSH, CDR2 LQKENI. V lost 3 bases to trimming and J lost 1 base, with 13 bases between them. CDR3 nucleotides: TGTGCCAGCTCACCCCGCGCCGCTATGAGCAATCAGCCCCAGCATTTT. It codes for CASSPRAAMSNQPQHF. The complete variable domain, with remaining parts taken from reference TRBV18 and TRBJ1-5, reads NAGVMQNPRHLVRRRGQEARLRCSPMKGHSHVYWYRQLPEEGLKFMVYLQKENIIDESGMPKERFSAEFPKEGPSILRIQQVVRGDSAAYFCASSPRAAMSNQPQHFGDGTRLSIL.

The sample holds a few counts of this clone. V usage is TRBV6-6 and J usage is TRBJ2-2, with 12 bases lining up with TRBD2. Germline V gives CDR1 MNHNY, CDR2 SVGAGI (reference sequence). Trimming took 3 bases from V and 10 from J; bases not matched to a gene: 9. The CDR3 is made up of 16 amino acids. The DNA of the CDR3 is TGTGCCAGCAGTTATCTAGCGGGAGGGCCGCGGGAGGAGCTGTTTTTT. Its protein product is CASSYLAGGPREELFF.

The chain joins TRBV30 to TRBJ2-5; tentative D call: TRBD2 (6 bases). The V gene lost 3 bases and the J gene lost 4 bases, with 12 bases spanning the gap. This CDR3 spans 13 amino acids. The germline V gene has CDR1 GTSNPN and CDR2 SVGIG (reference sequence). The CDR3 DNA sequence: TGTGCCTGGAGCCGAAAGGGAGGAGAGACCCAGTACTTC. This sequence encodes CAWSRKGGETQYF.

This sequence joins TRBV9 and TRBJ2-3; 13 nucleotides agree with TRBD2. CDR3 length: 16 amino acids. V was clipped by 4 bases and J by 4 bases; unmatched bases: 6. Germline values: CDR1 SGDLS, CDR2 YYNGEE. In nucleotides, the CDR3 is TGTGCCAGCAGCACCCGACTAGCGGGAGGCTCAGATACGCAGTATTTT. It translates to CASSTRLAGGSDTQYF.

This clone was seen a single time. This sequence joins TRBV6-5 and TRBJ2-5, with 7 bases that match TRBD1. With 1 base clipped from V and 1 base from J, the junction kept 3 bases outside the gene matches. Looked up from germline, CDR1 is MNHEY and CDR2 is SVGAGI. The CDR3 is made up of 15 amino acids. The CDR3: CASSYWGQFQETQYF. The CDR3 DNA sequence: TGTGCCAGCAGTTACTGGGGACAGTTCCAAGAGACCCAGTACTTC.

This chain links TRBV19 with TRBJ2-7; TRBD2 matches at 11 bases. J gave up 4 bases and V 5 bases, and 10 bases lay outside the gene matches. Germline V lookup: CDR1 LNHDA, CDR2 SQIVND (reference sequence). The CDR3 length is 16 residues. The chain's CDR3 is CASSFALAGGQYEQYF. For the CDR3, the DNA is TGTGCCAGTAGTTTTGCATTAGCGGGAGGGCAGTACGAGCAGTACTTC.

The chain joins TRBV15 to TRBJ2-1; TRBD2 matches at 13 bases. The CDR3 covers 16 residues. After removal of 0 bases from V and 10 bases from J, the junction contained 6 bases not matched to a gene. Germline CDR1 LNHNV, CDR2 YYDKDF (reference sequence). The CDR3 region has the DNA TGTGCCACCAGCAGAGATCGACTAGCGGGAGGACGGGAGCAGTTCTTC. It encodes CATSRDRLAGGREQFF.